The next 21 T cell receptor beta chains were all read from a single sample in a study of chemoradiotherapy in HPV16-positive cancers (dated by TCRdb to about 2022). Preparation of the library involved the immunoSEQ multiplex PCR assay. Held by TCRdb, this immuneACCESS table contains in-frame sequences only and omits some clones. Under half of the omission traces to an unresolved V gene where checked; the cause of the rest is unknown. Across this sample there are about 930 clones, with more than 70% seen only once. Clones ranked in the top ten supply around 6% of the sample. This specimen was tumor tissue, taken from a patient who underwent chemoradiotherapy. These receptors all stem from a human donor with HPV-associated anogenital cancer.

This clone was recorded once. Other DNA sequences in this sample translate to the same CDR3. CDR3 amino acids: CASSLNRAGDSPLHF. In DNA, the CDR3 is TGTGCCAGCAGCCTAAACAGGGCAGGTGATTCACCCCTCCACTTT. The rearrangement links TRBV7-2 to TRBJ1-6; D possibly corresponds to TRBD1 (6 bases). In germline, CDR1 is SGHTA, CDR2 FQGNSA. The CDR3 covers 15 residues. Trimming removed 5 bases from V and 8 bases from J, with 16 bases in between.

The gene calls are TRBV5-4 and TRBJ2-5, with TRBD2 matching over 16 bases. CDR3 length: 19 amino acids. Germline values: CDR1 SGHNT, CDR2 YYREEE (reference sequence). The V segment lost 4 bases and the J segment 3 bases; nucleotides outside the gene matches: 12. CDR3 in amino acids: CASSAGLAGGPIEKETQYF. CDR3 in DNA: TGTGCCAGCAGCGCGGGACTAGCGGGAGGGCCGATAGAGAAAGAGACCCAGTACTTC.

This sequence joins TRBV5-1 and TRBJ1-1; D is possibly TRBD1 (6 bases). V dropped 6 bases and J dropped 6 bases, with 21 bases sitting between them. This CDR3 contains 15 residues. Germline CDR1 and CDR2: SGHRS and YFSETQ. Written as DNA, the CDR3 is TGCGCCAGCACCCTGGGCATGACAGGTCGGGCTGAAGCTTTCTTT. Protein: CASTLGMTGRAEAFF.

This clone was seen a handful of times. The chain joins TRBV2 to TRBJ1-2; D is unresolved. The CDR3 runs 12 residues. Looked up from germline, CDR1 is SNHLY and CDR2 is FYNNEI. The V end was cut by 4 bases, the J end by 5 bases, with 8 bases between. The CDR3 coding sequence is TGTGCCAGCAGTGCGAATGTTTATGGCTACACCTTC. This sequence encodes CASSANVYGYTF.

The chain has TRBV5-4 and TRBJ2-2, with D perhaps being TRBD1 or TRBD2 (5 bases each). CDR3 length: 14 amino acids. Trimming took off 5 bases at V and 7 bases at J, with 15 bases between the two ends. Germline assignment: CDR1 SGHNT and CDR2 YYREEE (reference sequence). CDR3 nucleotide sequence: TGTGCCAGCAGTTCGGACGGAGGACACGGGGAGCTGTTTTTT. Amino acids: CASSSDGGHGELFF. Supplemented by reference TRBV5-4 and TRBJ2-2, the full variable domain reads ETGVTQSPTHLIKTRGQQVTLRCSSQSGHNTVSWYQQALGQGPQFIFQYYREEENGRGNFPPRFSGLQFPNYSSELNVNALELDDSALYLCASSSDGGHGELFFGEGSRLTVL.

V and J are TRBV6-8 and TRBJ1-5, with 12 positions matching TRBD1. V gave up 0 bases and J gave up 4 bases; unmatched junction bases: 4. Germline values: CDR1 MNHGY, CDR2 SAAAGT. The CDR3 contains 17 residues. This CDR3 reads CASSYSGTGGGNQPQHF. The CDR3 DNA reads TGTGCCAGCAGTTACTCCGGGACAGGGGGCGGAAATCAGCCCCAGCATTTT.

The V and J genes are TRBV5-1 and TRBJ2-2; D possibly uses TRBD1 or TRBD2 (6 bases each). The CDR3 length is 15 residues. From germline, CDR1 is SGHRS and CDR2 YFSETQ. Trimming took off 6 bases at V and 5 bases at J, with 17 bases between the two ends. The CDR3 protein is CASTAIEGGTGELFF. Here the CDR3 DNA reads TGCGCCAGCACCGCCATCGAGGGGGGAACCGGGGAGCTGTTTTTT.

The CDR3 loop reads CASSPMGGADYGYTF. The CDR3 region has the DNA TGTGCCAGCTCACCGATGGGGGGCGCGGACTATGGCTACACCTTC. This chain connects TRBV18 to TRBJ1-2; weak D call: TRBD1 (6 bases). Per germline, CDR1 KGHSH and CDR2 LQKENI. V lost 3 bases and J 3 bases, leaving 14 bases between the germline ends. The CDR3 runs 15 residues.

This chain joins TRBV10-3 and TRBJ2-3; D may correspond to TRBD1 or TRBD2 (5 bases each). Trimming removed 0 bases at V and 4 bases at J, with 8 bases between. CDR1 ENHRY and CDR2 SYGVKD come from the germline V gene. The CDR3 is 14 residues long. This chain's CDR3 is CAISESMGADTQYF. CDR3 nucleotide sequence: TGTGCCATCAGTGAGTCGATGGGGGCAGATACGCAGTATTTT.

The chain uses TRBV18 and TRBJ2-5, with D possibly TRBD1 on 6 matching bases. CDR3 size: 14 residues. CDR1 and CDR2 from the germline V gene are KGHSH and LQKENI. With 5 bases removed from V and 8 bases from J, the gap between germline ends came to 18 bases. This CDR3 is CASSSYGPGDTQYF. The CDR3 DNA follows: TGTGCCAGCTCATCGTACGGTCCAGGGGACACCCAGTACTTC.

This rearrangement joins TRBV7-8 to TRBJ2-2, with D possibly being TRBD2 (5 bases). Trimming shortened V by 1 base and J by 4 bases, and 16 bases separated the two germline ends. Germline V CDR1 and CDR2: SGHVS, FQNEAQ. The CDR3 runs to 17 residues. CDR3 sequence: CASSLEVPGSGTGELFF. CDR3 nucleotide sequence: TGTGCCAGCAGCTTAGAGGTCCCGGGGAGCGGCACCGGGGAGCTGTTTTTT.

J is TRBJ1-4 and V is TRBV25-1; D is undetermined. Germline assignment: CDR1 MGHDK and CDR2 SYGVNS. This CDR3 is 13 amino acids long. Trimming left V 3 bases short and J 8 bases short, with 10 bases between. The CDR3, as DNA: TGTGCCAGCAGTGATCTGGGTCACGAAAAACTGTTTTTT. Its translation is CASSDLGHEKLFF.

The V call is TRBV6-4, the J call TRBJ1-6; D is perhaps TRBD1 (6 bases). V lost 2 bases and J lost 7, with 6 bases in between. This CDR3 has 13 residues. Germline loops: CDR1 MRHNA, CDR2 SNTAGT. The CDR3 bases are TGTGCCAGCAGTGACGGGACAAATTCACCCCTCCACTTT. Protein sequence: CASSDGTNSPLHF.

This clone was detected once. The rearrangement joins TRBV6-4 to TRBJ2-1, with 9 positions matching TRBD2. CDR1 is MRHNA and CDR2 is SNTAGT in the germline V gene. The length of the CDR3 is 15 residues. V gave up 2 bases and J gave up 6 bases; unmatched junction bases: 5. CDR3 nucleotides: TGTGCCAGCAGTGACGTAGCGGGGGCCATCAATGAGCAGTTCTTC. It translates to CASSDVAGAINEQFF.

The chain recombines TRBV6-4 with TRBJ2-1; perhaps TRBD2 as D (6 bases). The V gene's germline CDR1 is MRHNA and CDR2 SNTAGT. V dropped 6 bases and J dropped 9 bases, with 15 bases sitting between them. This CDR3 has 13 amino acids. The CDR3 is CASSGTPGAEQFF. The CDR3, as DNA: TGTGCCAGCAGCGGGACTCCCGGAGCTGAGCAGTTCTTC.

The V and J genes are TRBV5-1 and TRBJ1-4, with TRBD1 as a possible D gene (5 bases). This CDR3 comprises 13 residues. The germline V gene has CDR1 SGHRS and CDR2 YFSETQ. V was shortened by 6 bases and J by 7 bases, with 13 bases between the two germline ends. In DNA form, the CDR3 reads TGCGCCAGCAACCCGGGACTGGGTGAAAAACTGTTTTTT. As protein: CASNPGLGEKLFF.

The genes are TRBV19 and TRBJ1-6; unclear D gene. The CDR3 covers 14 residues. V was trimmed by 5 bases and J by 2 bases, leaving 7 bases between them. Germline assignment: CDR1 LNHDA and CDR2 SQIVND (reference sequence). CDR3 bases: TGTGCCAGTAGTGACTTAGCCTATAATTCACCCCTCCACTTT. Translation gives CASSDLAYNSPLHF. The whole variable domain, filled in from reference TRBV19 and TRBJ1-6, reads DGGITQSPKYLFRKEGQNVTLSCEQNLNHDAMYWYRQDPGQGLRLIYYSQIVNDFQKGDIAEGYSVSREKKESFPLTVTSAQKNPTAFYLCASSDLAYNSPLHFGNGTRLTVT.

CDR3 DNA sequence: TGTGCCAGCAGCTTGGCGGGGTCCAGGGTTGCCGGGGAGCTGTTTTTT. Encoded protein: CASSLAGSRVAGELFF. The J gene is TRBJ2-2, the V gene TRBV11-2; tentatively, D is TRBD2 (6 bases). The CDR3 is 16 residues long. Germline V gives CDR1 SGHAT, CDR2 FQNNGV. The germline V and J ends were trimmed by 3 bases and 6 bases, with 17 bases remaining between them.

This chain connects TRBV11-3 to TRBJ2-1, with D tentatively TRBD2 (7 bases). The CDR3 contains 15 residues. Germline V gives CDR1 SGHNT, CDR2 YENEEA. The germline V and J ends were trimmed by 1 base and 6 bases, with 13 bases remaining between them. CDR3 DNA sequence: TGTGCCAGCAGCTTAGGGCGGGGGCTAGGCAATGAGCAGTTCTTC. The encoded protein is CASSLGRGLGNEQFF.

The V call is TRBV6-5, the J call TRBJ1-1, with D perhaps TRBD1 (5 bases). Germline CDR1 is MNHEY and CDR2 is SVGAGI. This CDR3 has 11 residues. V was pared by 2 bases and J by 7 bases, with 5 bases between. The CDR3 region has the DNA TGTGCCAGCAGTTACGGGGGTGAAGCTTTCTTT. Translating it yields CASSYGGEAFF.

The chain joins TRBV7-2 to TRBJ1-1; 8 bases align to TRBD1. The CDR3 has 14 residues. From germline, CDR1 is SGHTA and CDR2 FQGNSA. The trim removed 0 bases at V and 10 bases at J, leaving 7 bases unmatched. CDR3 bases: TGTGCCAGCAGCTTAGCGCTGGGTACAGGGGGAGCTTTCTTT. This translates into CASSLALGTGGAFF.